This T cell receptor beta chain was documented in a study of T cell responses to AZD1222 COVID-19 vaccine (dated by TCRdb to the early 2020s). General notes on the study: AZD1222 recipients given second doses at about 4 weeks or at about 12 weeks were pooled, since spike-specific TCR depth and breadth were not found to differ between the two schedules. TCR sequencing covered some 240 trial participants: approximately 200 given two doses of AZD1222 and 26 given two doses of MenACWY control vaccine. Trial participants were enrolled by age into subgroups of 18-55, 56-69 and 70-plus years, and around 140, 26 and 57 TCR-sequenced participants, respectively, were included in these subgroups. Study-level results and caveats: Because no samples from the day 14 peak response were available, repertoires could be characterized only after the peak T cell response. Spike-specific TCR breadth and depth rose significantly after two AZD1222 doses compared with day 0 and with MenACWY recipients. Participants were mostly white British and included more females than males, and it was suggested by the authors that clonal diversity may have been underestimated. Conclusions about previously exposed vaccinees are limited, since just a handful of AZD1222 recipients were seropositive for SARS-CoV-2 at baseline. The vaccine-associated CD4 TCRs covered the entire spike protein, and the dominant responses fell in regions 160-218 and 743-854. The 56-69-year group was small, and its depth increase did not reach significance, likely because of low power. Epitopes outside the regions mutated in the B.1.351 and B.1.1.7 variants were reportedly recognized by nearly half of the unique spike-specific TCRs.

On this clone itself: Its antigen is not yet known. The sample holds no much larger clone one base away, and base qualities are not on file.

The CDR3 regions of human TCRbeta chains were subjected to immunosequencing. Turning to the authors' computational methods: TCRs in the repertoires were matched against a reference library of SARS-CoV-2-specific TCRs that had been generated with the MIRA antigen-specificity platform. Breadth was defined as the fraction of unique TCRs that were SARS-CoV-2-associated, and depth was defined as the fraction of total T cells that were SARS-CoV-2-associated. Using the MIRA data, every spike-specific TCR was mapped to the spike region that the TCR reacted to and assigned to either a CD4 or a CD8 class. Log10-transformed breadth and depth values were compared by one-way ANOVA with Sidak's multiple comparisons tests. Here the immuneACCESS table is served through TCRdb, limited to in-frame sequences with V and J called. Missing clones are a known gap in these copies; in checked studies unresolved V genes cover under half, and the rest lacks a known reason. The DNA was the basis for D and trimming; V, J and clone size are from that table. This sample is represented by 80,000 to 95,000 clones; around 90% of them were singletons. The biggest ten clones account for 5% to 5.5% of the sample.

This sample's time point label indicates: baseline before first vaccination. Vaccinee samples came from UK trials COV001 and COV002, including a single-blind randomized controlled phase 2/3 trial of AZD1222 (ChAdOx1 nCoV-19) in healthy adults. For TCRbeta chain sequencing, PBMC samples from trial participants were taken at day 0 and at day 28 after the second dose. At the junction V is shortened by 4 bases and J by 0 bases, with 10 bases in between. Counted from cysteine to phenylalanine, this CDR3 has 14 amino acids. CDR3 DNA is the only sequence kept; it has 42 bases, read in frame from the first base. The germline V gene yields MNHEY for CDR1 and SVGAGI for CDR2.

This clonotype was obtained from an adult in good health. Recombination linked TRBV6-5 to TRBJ2-7, with no reliable assignment of the D segment. The sequencing here drew on peripheral blood, taken on day 0 of AZD1222 vaccination. At the DNA level, the sequence is TGTGCCAGCAGTTCACAGACGAGCTCCTACGAGCAGTACTTC. Translated, this is CASSSQTSSYEQYF.